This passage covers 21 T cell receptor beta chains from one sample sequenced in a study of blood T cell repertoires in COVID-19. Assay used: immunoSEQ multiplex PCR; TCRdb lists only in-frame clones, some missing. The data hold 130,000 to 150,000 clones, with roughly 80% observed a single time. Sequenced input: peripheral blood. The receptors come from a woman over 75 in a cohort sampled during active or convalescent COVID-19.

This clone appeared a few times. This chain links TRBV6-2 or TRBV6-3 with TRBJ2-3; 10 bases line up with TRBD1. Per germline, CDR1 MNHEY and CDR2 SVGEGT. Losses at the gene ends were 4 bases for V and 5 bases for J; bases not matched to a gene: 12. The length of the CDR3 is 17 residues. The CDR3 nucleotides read TGTGCCAGCAGTTCCCCACCCGGGACAGGGGCCGGAGATACGCAGTATTTT. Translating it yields CASSSPPGTGAGDTQYF.

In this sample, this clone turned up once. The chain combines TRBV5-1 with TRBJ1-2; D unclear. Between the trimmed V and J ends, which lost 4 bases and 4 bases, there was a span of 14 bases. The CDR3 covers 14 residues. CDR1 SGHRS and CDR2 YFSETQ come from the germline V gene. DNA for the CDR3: TGCGCCAGCAGCGTCTCCGGGGATAGCTATGGCTACACCTTC. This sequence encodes CASSVSGDSYGYTF.

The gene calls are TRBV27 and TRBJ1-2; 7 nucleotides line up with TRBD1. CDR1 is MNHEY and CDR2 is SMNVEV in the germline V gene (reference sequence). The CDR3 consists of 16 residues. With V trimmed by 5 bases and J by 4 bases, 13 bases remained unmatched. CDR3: CASSPTGTSFPYGYTF. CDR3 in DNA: TGTGCCAGCAGTCCGACAGGGACCTCTTTCCCCTATGGCTACACCTTC.

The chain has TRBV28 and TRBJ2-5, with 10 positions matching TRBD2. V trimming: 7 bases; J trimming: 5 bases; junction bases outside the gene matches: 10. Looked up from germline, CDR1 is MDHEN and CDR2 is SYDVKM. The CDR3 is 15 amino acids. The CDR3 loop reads CASILSGGAVETQYF. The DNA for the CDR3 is TGTGCCAGCATCTTAAGCGGGGGGGCAGTTGAGACCCAGTACTTC.

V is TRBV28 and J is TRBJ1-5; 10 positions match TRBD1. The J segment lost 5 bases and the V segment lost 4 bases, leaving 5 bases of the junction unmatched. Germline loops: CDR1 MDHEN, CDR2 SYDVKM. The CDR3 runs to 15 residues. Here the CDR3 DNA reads TGTGCCAGCAGTTATGACAGGGGGCAAGATCAGCCCCAGCATTTT. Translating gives CASSYDRGQDQPQHF. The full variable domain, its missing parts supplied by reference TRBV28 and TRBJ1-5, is DVKVTQSSRYLVKRTGEKVFLECVQDMDHENMFWYRQDPGLGLRLIYFSYDVKMKEKGDIPEGYSVSREKKERFSLILESASTNQTSMYLCASSYDRGQDQPQHFGDGTRLSIL.

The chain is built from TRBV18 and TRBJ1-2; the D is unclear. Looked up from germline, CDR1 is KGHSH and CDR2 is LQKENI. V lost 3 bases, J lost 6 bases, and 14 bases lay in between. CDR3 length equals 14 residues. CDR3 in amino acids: CASSPGRSRNGYTF. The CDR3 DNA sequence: TGTGCCAGCTCACCGGGCAGAAGCCGCAATGGCTACACCTTC.

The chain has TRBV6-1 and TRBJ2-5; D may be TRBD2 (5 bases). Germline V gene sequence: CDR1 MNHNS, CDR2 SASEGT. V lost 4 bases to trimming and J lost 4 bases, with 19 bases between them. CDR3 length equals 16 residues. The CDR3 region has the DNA TGTGCCAGCAGTGGGGAGTCGGGCAGCTGGACAGAGACCCAGTACTTC. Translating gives CASSGESGSWTETQYF.

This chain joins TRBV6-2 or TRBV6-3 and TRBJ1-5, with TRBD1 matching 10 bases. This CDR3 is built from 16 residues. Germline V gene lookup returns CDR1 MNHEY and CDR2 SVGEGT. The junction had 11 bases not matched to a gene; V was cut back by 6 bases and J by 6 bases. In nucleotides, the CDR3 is TGTGCCAGCAGCCCTAGACAGGGGGCGAGGAGTCAGCCCCAGCATTTT. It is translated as CASSPRQGARSQPQHF.

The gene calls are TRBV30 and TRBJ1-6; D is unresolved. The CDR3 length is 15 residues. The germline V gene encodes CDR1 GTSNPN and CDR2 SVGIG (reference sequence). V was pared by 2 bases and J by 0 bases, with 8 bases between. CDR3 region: CAWSSDYSYNSPLHF. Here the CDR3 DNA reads TGTGCCTGGAGTTCGGACTACTCCTATAATTCACCCCTCCACTTT.

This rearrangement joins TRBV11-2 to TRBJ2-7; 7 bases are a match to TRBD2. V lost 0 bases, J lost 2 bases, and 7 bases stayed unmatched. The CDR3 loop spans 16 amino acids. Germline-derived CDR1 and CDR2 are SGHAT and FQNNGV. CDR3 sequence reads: CASSLEAGLGTYEQYF. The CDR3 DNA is TGTGCCAGCAGCTTAGAAGCGGGATTGGGGACCTACGAGCAGTACTTC. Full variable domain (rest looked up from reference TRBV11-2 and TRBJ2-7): EAGVAQSPRYKIIEKRQSVAFWCNPISGHATLYWYQQILGQGPKLLIQFQNNGVVDDSQLPKDRFSAERLKGVDSTLKIQPAKLEDSAVYLCASSLEAGLGTYEQYFGPGTRLTVT.

CDR3 amino acids: CASRLQGDNSGELFF. The CDR3 DNA sequence: TGCGCCAGCCGGCTACAGGGCGATAATTCCGGGGAGCTGTTTTTT. This sequence joins TRBV5-1 and TRBJ2-2, with D maybe TRBD1 (6 bases). Trimming took off 7 bases at V and 6 bases at J, with 19 bases between the two ends. CDR1 is SGHRS and CDR2 is YFSETQ in the germline V gene. The CDR3 totals 15 residues.

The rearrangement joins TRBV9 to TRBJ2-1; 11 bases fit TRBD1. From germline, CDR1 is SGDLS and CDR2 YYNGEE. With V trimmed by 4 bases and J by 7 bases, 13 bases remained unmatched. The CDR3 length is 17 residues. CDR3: CASSSRGTGGGLNEQFF. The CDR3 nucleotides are TGTGCCAGCAGCTCCCGAGGGACAGGGGGGGGACTGAATGAGCAGTTCTTC.

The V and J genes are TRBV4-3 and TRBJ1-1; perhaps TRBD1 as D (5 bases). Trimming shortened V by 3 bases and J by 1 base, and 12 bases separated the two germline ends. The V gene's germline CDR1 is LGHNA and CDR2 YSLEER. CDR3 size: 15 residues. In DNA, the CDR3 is TGCGCCAGCAGCCACCGTGACGGGGGGAACACTGAAGCTTTCTTT. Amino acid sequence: CASSHRDGGNTEAFF.

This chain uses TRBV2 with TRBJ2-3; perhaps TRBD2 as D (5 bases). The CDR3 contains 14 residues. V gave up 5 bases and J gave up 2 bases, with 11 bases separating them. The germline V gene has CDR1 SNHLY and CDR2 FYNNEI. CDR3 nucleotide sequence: TGTGCCAGCAGTCAGGACTCCTCCACAGATACGCAGTATTTT. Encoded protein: CASSQDSSTDTQYF.

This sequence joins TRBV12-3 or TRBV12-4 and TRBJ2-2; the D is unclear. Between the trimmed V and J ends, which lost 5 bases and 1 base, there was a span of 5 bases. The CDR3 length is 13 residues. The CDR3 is CASSLLNTGELFF. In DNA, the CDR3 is TGTGCCAGCAGTCTACTGAACACCGGGGAGCTGTTTTTT.

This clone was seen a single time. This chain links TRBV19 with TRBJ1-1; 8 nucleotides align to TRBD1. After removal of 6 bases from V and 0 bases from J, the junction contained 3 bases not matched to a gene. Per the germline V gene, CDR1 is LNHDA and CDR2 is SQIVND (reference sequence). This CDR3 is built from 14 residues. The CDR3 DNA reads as TGTGCCAGTAGGAGACAGGGGTTGAACACTGAAGCTTTCTTT. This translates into CASRRQGLNTEAFF.

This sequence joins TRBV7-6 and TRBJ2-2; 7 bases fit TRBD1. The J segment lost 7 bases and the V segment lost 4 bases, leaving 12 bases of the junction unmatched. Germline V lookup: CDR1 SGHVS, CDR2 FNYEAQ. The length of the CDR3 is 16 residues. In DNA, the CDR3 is TGTGCCAGCAGCTCAACGAACGACAGGGTCGACGGGGAGCTGTTTTTT. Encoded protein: CASSSTNDRVDGELFF.

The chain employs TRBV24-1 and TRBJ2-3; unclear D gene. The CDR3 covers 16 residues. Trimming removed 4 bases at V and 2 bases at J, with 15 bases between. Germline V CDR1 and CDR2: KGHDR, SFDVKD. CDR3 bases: TGTGCCACCAGTGACACCCTAGGTTTCAACACAGATACGCAGTATTTT. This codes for CATSDTLGFNTDTQYF.

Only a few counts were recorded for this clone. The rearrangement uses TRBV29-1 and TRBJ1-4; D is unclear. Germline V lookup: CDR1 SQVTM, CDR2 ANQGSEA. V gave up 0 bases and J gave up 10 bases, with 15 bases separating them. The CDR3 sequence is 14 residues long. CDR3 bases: TGCAGCGTTGAAGATCACGAGGAATTCGGAAAACTGTTTTTT. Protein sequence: CSVEDHEEFGKLFF.

The CDR3 DNA follows: TGTGCCAGCAATTGGGGCCTACTGGGCACTGAAGCTTTCTTT. Protein: CASNWGLLGTEAFF. The chain has TRBV27 and TRBJ1-1, with a possible D match to TRBD1 (5 bases). Between the trimmed V and J ends, which lost 7 bases and 4 bases, there was a span of 16 bases. In germline, CDR1 is MNHEY, CDR2 SMNVEV (reference sequence). The CDR3 loop spans 14 amino acids.

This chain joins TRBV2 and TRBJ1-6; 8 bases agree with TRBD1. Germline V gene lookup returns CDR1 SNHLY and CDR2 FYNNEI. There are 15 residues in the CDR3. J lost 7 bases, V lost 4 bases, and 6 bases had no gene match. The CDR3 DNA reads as TGTGCCAGCAGTGTCGGACAGGGCCCCAATTCACCCCTCCACTTT. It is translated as CASSVGQGPNSPLHF.